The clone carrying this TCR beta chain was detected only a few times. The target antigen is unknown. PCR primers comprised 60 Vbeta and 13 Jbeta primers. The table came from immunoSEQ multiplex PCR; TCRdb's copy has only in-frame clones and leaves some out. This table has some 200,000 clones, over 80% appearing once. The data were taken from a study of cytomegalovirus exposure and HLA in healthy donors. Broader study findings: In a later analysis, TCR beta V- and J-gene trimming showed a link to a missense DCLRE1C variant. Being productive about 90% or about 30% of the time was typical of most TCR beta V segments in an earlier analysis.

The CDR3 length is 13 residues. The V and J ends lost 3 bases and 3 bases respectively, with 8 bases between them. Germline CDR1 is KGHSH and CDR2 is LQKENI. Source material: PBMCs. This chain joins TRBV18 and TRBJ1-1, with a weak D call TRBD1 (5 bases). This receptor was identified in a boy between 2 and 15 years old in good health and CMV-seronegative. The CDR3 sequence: CASSPSTDTEAFF. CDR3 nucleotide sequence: TGTGCCAGCTCACCCTCGACAGACACTGAAGCTTTCTTT.